This T cell receptor beta chain was found in a study of human T cells and chemical hapten exposure. Study summary: Researchers reported sensitizing an approximately 2 cm by approximately 2 cm upper inner arm skin site with 2% DPC.

Time point meaning: pre-sensitization, week 0. Indicated treatment: therapeutic diphenylcyclopropenone sensitization with weekly scalp DPC. V gave up 0 bases and J gave up 8 bases, with 14 bases separating them. Looked up from germline, CDR1 is LGHNA and CDR2 is YSLEER. This CDR3 contains 15 residues. Library construction involved attaching unique molecular identifiers to individual cDNA molecules, which allowed quantitative, reproducible TCR counting. Per the study methods: Counts of TCRs in each sample centred on a median of around 96,000 and extended from around 24,000 to 710,000. TCRdb processed the RACE reads anew with MiXCR; each CDR3 protein has one entry. The authors' filters were not applied to this entry. The table has more than 300,000 distinct CDR3 sequences, over 5% seen once. This clonotype was seen a few times. Its antigen is as yet unknown. General observations from the study: Sensitizing to DPC left TCRs with a frequency above 1 in 1000 unaltered.

Sequencing used whole blood, obtained in connection with sensitization to the hapten diphenylcyclopropenone (DPC). The genes are TRBV4-3 and TRBJ1-3; no firm D call. This sequence originates from a woman between 18 and 29 years old with alopecia areata. Some clones in this sample may be carry-over from other donors' samples. This CDR3 is CASSQDLSSEDTIYF. The CDR3 nucleotides read TGCGCCAGCAGCCAAGATCTTTCCTCCGAAGACACCATATATTTT.